The sequence of this T cell receptor (beta chain) was determined in a study of CD8+ T cells in alopecia areata. General observations from the study: Scalp sample data also include resident alphabeta T cells from normal skin. TCRs were shared less clearly across patients than in mice, possibly for HLA-related reasons. Greater clonality was observed in lesional scalp samples, especially alopecia totalis/universalis, versus normal scalp.

Extraction and reverse transcription of RNA yielded cDNA as the sequencing template. Repertoires were generated with immunoSEQ multiplex PCR, while TCRdb's copy carries only in-frame clones and drops some. The sample has 150,000 to 200,000 clones, roughly 60% seen once. PBMCs, the starting material, were the source of sorted CD4+ and CD8+ T cells. This CDR3 has 15 residues. The junction had 3 bases not matched to a gene; V was cut back by 6 bases and J by 2 bases. Germline CDR1 and CDR2: MNHEY and SMNVEV (reference sequence). As regards this clone: The antigen remains undetermined.

The V and J genes are TRBV27 and TRBJ2-1; 11 bases line up with TRBD2. The sequence derives from a human donor in good health. Sequencing input: CD4+ T cells sorted from blood. The chain's CDR3 is CASRLTSGAYNEQFF. The CDR3 nucleotides are TGTGCCAGCAGGCTGACTAGCGGGGCCTACAATGAGCAGTTCTTC.